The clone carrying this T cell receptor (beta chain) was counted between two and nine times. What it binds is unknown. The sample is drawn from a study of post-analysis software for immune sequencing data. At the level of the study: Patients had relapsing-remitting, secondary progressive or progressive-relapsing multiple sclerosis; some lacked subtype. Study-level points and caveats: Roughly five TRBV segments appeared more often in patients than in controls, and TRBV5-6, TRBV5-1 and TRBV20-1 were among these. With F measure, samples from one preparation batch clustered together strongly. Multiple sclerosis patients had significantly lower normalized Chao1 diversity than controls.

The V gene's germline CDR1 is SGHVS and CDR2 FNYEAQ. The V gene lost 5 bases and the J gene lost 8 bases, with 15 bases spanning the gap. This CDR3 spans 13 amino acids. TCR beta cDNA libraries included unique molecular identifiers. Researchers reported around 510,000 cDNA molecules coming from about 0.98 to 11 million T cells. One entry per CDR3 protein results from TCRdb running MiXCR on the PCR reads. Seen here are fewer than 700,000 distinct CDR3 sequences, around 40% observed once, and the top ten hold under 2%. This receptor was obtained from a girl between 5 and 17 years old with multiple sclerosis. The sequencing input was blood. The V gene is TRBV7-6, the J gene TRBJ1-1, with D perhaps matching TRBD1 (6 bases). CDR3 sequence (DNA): TGTGCCAGCAGCGTCGGGGGGCTAGGCGAAGCTTTCTTT. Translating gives CASSVGGLGEAFF.